The clone carrying this TCR beta chain was recorded many times. Antigen unknown. Germline V lookup: CDR1 SNHLY, CDR2 FYNNEI. This CDR3 has 13 amino acids. V was pared by 5 bases and J by 5 bases, with 4 bases of the junction left unmatched. Amplified TCR beta CDR3 regions derived from RNA transcripts. TCR CDR3 underwent first-round RT-PCR with the HTBI primer set. In TCRdb, the multiplex PCR reads were re-called with MiXCR into one record per CDR3 protein. The data show 300,000 to 350,000 distinct CDR3 sequences, around a sixth seen once. This specimen comes from a study of T cells in Graves' hyperthyroidism and ophthalmopathy. Every diagnosis used clinical symptoms, serum thyroxine and TRAb, thyroid ultrasound and orbital computed tomography. Study results and limitations: Most clonotypes expanded in the thyroid (above 0.001) were also present in blood. The model identified upcoming ophthalmopathy a median roughly 6.5 months ahead of onset.

This receptor was taken from a man aged 25-45 years with Graves' hyperthyroidism. This chain links TRBV2 with TRBJ1-2, with 8 bases that match TRBD1. Material for sequencing was blood. CDR3 DNA: TGTGCCAGCAGTCCCAGGACAGGGTATGGCTACACCTTC. Encoded protein: CASSPRTGYGYTF.